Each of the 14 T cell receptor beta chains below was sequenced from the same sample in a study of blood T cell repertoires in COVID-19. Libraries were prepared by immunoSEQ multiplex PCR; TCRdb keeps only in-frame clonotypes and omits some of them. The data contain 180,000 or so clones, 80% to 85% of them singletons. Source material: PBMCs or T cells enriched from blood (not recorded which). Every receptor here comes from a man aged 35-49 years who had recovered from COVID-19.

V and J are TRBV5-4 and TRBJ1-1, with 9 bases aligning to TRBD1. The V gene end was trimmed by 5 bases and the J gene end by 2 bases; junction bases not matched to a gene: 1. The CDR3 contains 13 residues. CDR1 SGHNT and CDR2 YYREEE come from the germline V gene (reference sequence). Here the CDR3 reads CASSTGGNTEAFF. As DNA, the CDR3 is TGTGCCAGCAGTACAGGGGGCAACACTGAAGCTTTCTTT. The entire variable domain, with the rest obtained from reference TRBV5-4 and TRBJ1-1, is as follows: ETGVTQSPTHLIKTRGQQVTLRCSSQSGHNTVSWYQQALGQGPQFIFQYYREEENGRGNFPPRFSGLQFPNYSSELNVNALELDDSALYLCASSTGGNTEAFFGQGTRLTVV.

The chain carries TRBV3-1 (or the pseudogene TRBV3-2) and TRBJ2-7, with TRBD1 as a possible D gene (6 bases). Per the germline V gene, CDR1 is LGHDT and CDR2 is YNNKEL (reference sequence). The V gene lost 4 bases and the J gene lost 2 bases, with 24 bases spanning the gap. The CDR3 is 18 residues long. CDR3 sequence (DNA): TGTGCCAGCAGCCCCTGGCCAGGGGAAGACGGCCCCACCTACGAGCAGTACTTC. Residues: CASSPWPGEDGPTYEQYF.

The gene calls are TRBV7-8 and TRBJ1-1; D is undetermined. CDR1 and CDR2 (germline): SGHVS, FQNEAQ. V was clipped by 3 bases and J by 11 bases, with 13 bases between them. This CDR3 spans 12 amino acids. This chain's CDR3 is CASSFSGNRAFF. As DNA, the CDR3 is TGTGCCAGCAGCTTTTCGGGTAATAGGGCTTTCTTT.

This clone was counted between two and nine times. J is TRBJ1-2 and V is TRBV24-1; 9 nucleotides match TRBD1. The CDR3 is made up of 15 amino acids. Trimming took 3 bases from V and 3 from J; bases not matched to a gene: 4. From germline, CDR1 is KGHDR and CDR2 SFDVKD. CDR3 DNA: TGTGCCACCAGTGATGGGGGACAGGGAGACTATGGCTACACCTTC. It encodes CATSDGGQGDYGYTF.

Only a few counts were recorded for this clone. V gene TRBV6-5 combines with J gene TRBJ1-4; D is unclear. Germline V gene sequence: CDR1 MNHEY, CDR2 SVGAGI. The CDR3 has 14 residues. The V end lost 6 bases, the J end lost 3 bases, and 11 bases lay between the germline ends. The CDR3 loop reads CASRALSSNEKLFF. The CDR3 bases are TGTGCCAGCAGAGCTCTATCTTCTAATGAAAAACTGTTTTTT.

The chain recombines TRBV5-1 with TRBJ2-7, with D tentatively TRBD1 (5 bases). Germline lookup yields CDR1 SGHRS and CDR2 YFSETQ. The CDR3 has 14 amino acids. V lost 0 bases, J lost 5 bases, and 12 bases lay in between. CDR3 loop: CASSLDVQGHEQYF. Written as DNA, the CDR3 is TGCGCCAGCAGCTTGGATGTCCAGGGCCACGAGCAGTACTTC.

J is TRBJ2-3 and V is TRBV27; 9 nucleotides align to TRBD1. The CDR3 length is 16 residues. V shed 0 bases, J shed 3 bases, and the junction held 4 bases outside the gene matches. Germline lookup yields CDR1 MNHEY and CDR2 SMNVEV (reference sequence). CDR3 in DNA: TGTGCCAGCAGTTTATCGATGGGACAGGGAACAGATACGCAGTATTTT. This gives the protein CASSLSMGQGTDTQYF.

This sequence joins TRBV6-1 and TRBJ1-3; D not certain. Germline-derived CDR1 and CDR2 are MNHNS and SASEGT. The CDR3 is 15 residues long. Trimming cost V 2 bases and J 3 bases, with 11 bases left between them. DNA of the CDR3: TGTGCCAGCAGTGAACGGCGGAGAGGTGGAAACACCATATATTTT. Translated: CASSERRRGGNTIYF.

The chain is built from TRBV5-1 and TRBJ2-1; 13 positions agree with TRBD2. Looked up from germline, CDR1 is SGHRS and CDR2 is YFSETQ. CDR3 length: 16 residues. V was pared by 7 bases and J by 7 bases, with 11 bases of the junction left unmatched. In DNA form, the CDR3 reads TGCGCCAGCGGCGGGTTGGGACTAGCGGGGTCTAATGAGCAGTTCTTC. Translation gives CASGGLGLAGSNEQFF.

This CDR3 reads CASSVFMGTAGGETQYF. The DNA for the CDR3 is TGTGCCAGCAGCGTTTTTATGGGGACAGCTGGGGGAGAGACCCAGTACTTC. V gene TRBV9 combines with J gene TRBJ2-5, with 7 nucleotides matching TRBD1. The CDR3 consists of 17 residues. The germline CDR1 and CDR2 sequences are SGDLS and YYNGEE. Trimming at V came to 2 bases and at J to 4 bases, leaving 14 bases not matched to a gene.

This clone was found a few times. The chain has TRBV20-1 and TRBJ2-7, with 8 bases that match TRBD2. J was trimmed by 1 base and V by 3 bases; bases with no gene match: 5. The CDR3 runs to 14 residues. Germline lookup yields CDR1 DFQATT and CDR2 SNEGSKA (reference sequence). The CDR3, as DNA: TGCAGTGCTAGTAGGAGCGGGGGATCCTACGAGCAGTACTTC. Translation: CSASRSGGSYEQYF.

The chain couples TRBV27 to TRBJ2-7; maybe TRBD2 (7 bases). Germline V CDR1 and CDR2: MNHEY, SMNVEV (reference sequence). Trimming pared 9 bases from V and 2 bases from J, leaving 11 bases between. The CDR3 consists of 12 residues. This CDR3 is CASRGAAYEQYF. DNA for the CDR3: TGTGCCAGTCGGGGGGCTGCCTACGAGCAGTACTTC.

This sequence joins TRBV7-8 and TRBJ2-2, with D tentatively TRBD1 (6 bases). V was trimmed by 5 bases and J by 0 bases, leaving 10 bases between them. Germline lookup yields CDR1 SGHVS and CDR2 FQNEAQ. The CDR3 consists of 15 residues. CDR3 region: CASSEQGSNTGELFF. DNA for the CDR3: TGTGCCAGCAGCGAACAGGGCTCGAACACCGGGGAGCTGTTTTTT.

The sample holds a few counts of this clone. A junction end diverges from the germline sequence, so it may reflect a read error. The chain's CDR3 is CASSLVGGNQETQYF. CDR3 sequence (DNA): TGTGCTAGCAGCTTAGTAGGAGGTAACCAAGAGACCCAGTACTTC. This chain joins TRBV7-7 and TRBJ2-5; D perhaps matches TRBD2 (5 bases). The germline V gene has CDR1 SSHAT and CDR2 FNYEAQ (reference sequence). There are 15 residues in the CDR3.